This T cell receptor (beta chain) is drawn from a study of beta chain features in type 1 diabetes. General study results and limits: The naive, central memory and Treg TCRB repertoires of patients appeared to be more similar to one another than those of healthy donors. It was not settled here whether HLA type affects TCRB rearrangement. Insertion counts at VDJ junctions were lower in type 1 diabetes patients, who also showed more deletions there.

Only one count was recorded for this clone. Its antigen remains unknown. The V gene end was trimmed by 0 bases and the J gene end by 0 bases; junction bases not matched to a gene: 11. Germline loops: CDR1 SGHDT, CDR2 YYEEEE. The length of the CDR3 is 19 residues. Expressed TCRB transcripts got sequenced, as all isolated RNA was reverse transcribed. This table comes from immunoSEQ multiplex PCR, and its TCRdb copy is limited to in-frame clones, with some not included. The sample carries about 900,000 clones, roughly 15% recorded once. The TCR comes from a woman under 30 in good health. This chain joins TRBV5-6 and TRBJ2-4; 8 bases agree with TRBD1. Specimen: naive CD4+ T cells from blood. CDR3 nucleotide sequence: TGTGCCAGCAGCTTGGAGAGGGTGGGCAGGGGGCTAGCCAAAAACATTCAGTACTTC. This codes for CASSLERVGRGLAKNIQYF.